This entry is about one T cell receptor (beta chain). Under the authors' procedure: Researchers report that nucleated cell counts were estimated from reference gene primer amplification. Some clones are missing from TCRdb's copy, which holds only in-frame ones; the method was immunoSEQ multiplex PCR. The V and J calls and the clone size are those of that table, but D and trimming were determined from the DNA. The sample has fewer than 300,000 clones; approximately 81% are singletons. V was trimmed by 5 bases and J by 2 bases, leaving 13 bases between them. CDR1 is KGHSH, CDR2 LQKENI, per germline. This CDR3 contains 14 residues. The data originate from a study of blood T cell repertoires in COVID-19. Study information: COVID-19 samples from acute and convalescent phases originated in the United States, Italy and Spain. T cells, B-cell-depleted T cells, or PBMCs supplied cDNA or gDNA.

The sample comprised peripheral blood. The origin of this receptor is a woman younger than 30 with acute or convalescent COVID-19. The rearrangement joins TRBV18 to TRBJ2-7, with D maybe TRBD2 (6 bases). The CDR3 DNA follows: TGTGCCAGCTCATCTGGGGGACTTCCCTACGAGCAGTACTTC. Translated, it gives CASSSGGLPYEQYF. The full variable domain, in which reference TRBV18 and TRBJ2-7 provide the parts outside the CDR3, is NAGVMQNPRHLVRRRGQEARLRCSPMKGHSHVYWYRQLPEEGLKFMVYLQKENIIDESGMPKERFSAEFPKEGPSILRIQQVVRGDSAAYFCASSSGGLPYEQYFGPGTRLTVT.